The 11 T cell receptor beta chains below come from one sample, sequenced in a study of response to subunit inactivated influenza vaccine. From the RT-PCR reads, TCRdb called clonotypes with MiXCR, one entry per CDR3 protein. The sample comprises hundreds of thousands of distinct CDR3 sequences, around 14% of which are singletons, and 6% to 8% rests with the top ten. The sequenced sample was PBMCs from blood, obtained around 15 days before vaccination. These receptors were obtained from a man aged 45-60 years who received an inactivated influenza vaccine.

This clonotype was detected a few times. The CDR3 DNA sequence: TGCAGTGGGGACCGGGACAGGGGAGTTGGCTACACCTTC. Translating gives CSGDRDRGVGYTF. The V call is TRBV20-1, the J call TRBJ1-2; 10 nucleotides align to TRBD1. V trimming: 7 bases; J trimming: 7 bases; junction bases outside the gene matches: 9. The length of the CDR3 is 13 residues. Per germline, CDR1 DFQATT and CDR2 SNEGSKA (reference sequence).

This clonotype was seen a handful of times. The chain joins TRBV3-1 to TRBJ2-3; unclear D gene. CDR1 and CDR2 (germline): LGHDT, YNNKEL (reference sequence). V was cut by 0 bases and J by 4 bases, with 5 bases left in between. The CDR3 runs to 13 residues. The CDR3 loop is CASSQEVADTQYF. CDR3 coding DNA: TGTGCCAGCAGCCAAGAAGTTGCAGATACGCAGTATTTT.

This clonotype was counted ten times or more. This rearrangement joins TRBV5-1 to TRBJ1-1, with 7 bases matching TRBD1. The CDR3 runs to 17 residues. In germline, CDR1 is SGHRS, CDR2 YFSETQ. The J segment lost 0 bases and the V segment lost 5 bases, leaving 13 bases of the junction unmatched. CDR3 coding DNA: TGCGCCAGCAGTAGTACCGGGACAGCCTTTTTGAACACTGAAGCTTTCTTT. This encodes CASSSTGTAFLNTEAFF.

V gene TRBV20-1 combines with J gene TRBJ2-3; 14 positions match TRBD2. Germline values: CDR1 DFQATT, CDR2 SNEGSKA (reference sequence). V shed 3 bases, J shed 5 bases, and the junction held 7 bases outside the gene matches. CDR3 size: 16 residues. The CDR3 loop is CSASEGGLAGGDTQYF. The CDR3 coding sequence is TGCAGTGCTAGCGAAGGCGGACTAGCGGGAGGAGATACGCAGTATTTT.

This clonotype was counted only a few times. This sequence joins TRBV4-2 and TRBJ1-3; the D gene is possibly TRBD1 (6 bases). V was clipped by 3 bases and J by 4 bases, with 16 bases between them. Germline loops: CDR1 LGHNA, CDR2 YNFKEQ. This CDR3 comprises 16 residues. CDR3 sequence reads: CASSQLGNREGNTIYF. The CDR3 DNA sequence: TGTGCCAGCAGCCAGCTGGGGAACAGGGAAGGAAACACCATATATTTT.

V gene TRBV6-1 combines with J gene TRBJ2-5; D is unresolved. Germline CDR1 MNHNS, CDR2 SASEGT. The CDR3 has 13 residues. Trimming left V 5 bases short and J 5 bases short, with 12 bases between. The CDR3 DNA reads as TGTGCCAGCAGTAAGTCTAGATGGGAGACCCAGTACTTC. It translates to CASSKSRWETQYF.

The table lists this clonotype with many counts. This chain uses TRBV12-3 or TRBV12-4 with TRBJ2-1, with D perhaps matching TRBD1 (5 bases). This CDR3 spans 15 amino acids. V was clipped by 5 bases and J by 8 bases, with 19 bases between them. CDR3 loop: CASSGTGDVNDEQFF. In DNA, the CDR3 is TGTGCCAGCAGTGGAACAGGTGACGTTAACGATGAGCAGTTCTTC.

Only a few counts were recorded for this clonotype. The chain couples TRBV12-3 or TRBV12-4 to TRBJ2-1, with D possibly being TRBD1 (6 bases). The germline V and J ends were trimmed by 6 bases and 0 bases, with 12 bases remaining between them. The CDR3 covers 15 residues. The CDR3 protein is CASRAHRVSYNEQFF. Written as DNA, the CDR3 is TGTGCCAGCAGAGCCCACAGGGTCTCCTACAATGAGCAGTTCTTC.

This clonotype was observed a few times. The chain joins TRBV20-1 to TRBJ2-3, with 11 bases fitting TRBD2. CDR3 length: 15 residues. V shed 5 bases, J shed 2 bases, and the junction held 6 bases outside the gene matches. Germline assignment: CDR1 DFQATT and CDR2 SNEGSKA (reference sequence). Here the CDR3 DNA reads TGCAGTGCTGGCGGGACTAGCGGCCTCACAGATACGCAGTATTTT. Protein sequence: CSAGGTSGLTDTQYF.

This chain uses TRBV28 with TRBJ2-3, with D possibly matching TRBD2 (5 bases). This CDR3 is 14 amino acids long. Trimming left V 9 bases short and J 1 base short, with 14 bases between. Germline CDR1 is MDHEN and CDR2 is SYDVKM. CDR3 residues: CASSGRGGTDTQYF. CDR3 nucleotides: TGTGCCAGTTCGGGGAGAGGAGGCACAGATACGCAGTATTTT.

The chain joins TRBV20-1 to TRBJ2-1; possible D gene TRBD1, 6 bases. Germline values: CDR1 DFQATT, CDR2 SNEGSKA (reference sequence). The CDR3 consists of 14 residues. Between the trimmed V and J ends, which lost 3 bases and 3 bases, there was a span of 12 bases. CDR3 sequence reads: CSASRGGGYNEQFF. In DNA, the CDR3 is TGCAGTGCTAGTCGTGGGGGCGGCTACAATGAGCAGTTCTTC.